Below, 23 T cell receptor beta chains from the same sample are listed, as sequenced in a study of blood T cells in healthy people across ages. Then a second PCR, running about 7 to 11 cycles, was carried out with a sample-barcoded 5' primer and a J-beta primer mix. TCRdb passed the 5' RACE reads through MiXCR, listing each CDR3 protein once. The profile shows around 1,800,000 distinct CDR3 sequences, more than 35% of them singletons. Sequencing was carried out using blood. Receptors originate from a human donor in good health.

The chain links TRBV19 to TRBJ2-7, with 8 bases identical to TRBD2. This CDR3 comprises 15 residues. The V gene end was trimmed by 2 bases and the J gene end by 5 bases; junction bases not matched to a gene: 8. Germline V lookup: CDR1 LNHDA, CDR2 SQIVND (reference sequence). This CDR3 reads CASSINSGRVDEQYF. CDR3 DNA sequence: TGTGCCAGTAGTATAAATTCCGGGAGGGTCGACGAGCAGTACTTC.

This clonotype was found once. J is TRBJ1-1 and V is TRBV5-1; D is unresolved. Per germline, CDR1 SGHRS and CDR2 YFSETQ. The ends were cut back, 4 bases at V and 8 bases at J, with 18 bases in the middle. The CDR3 is made up of 14 amino acids. CDR3 sequence reads: CASSPAQVFVEAFF. In DNA, the CDR3 is TGCGCCAGCAGCCCGGCCCAGGTGTTCGTCGAAGCTTTCTTT. The full variable domain, with the rest looked up from reference TRBV5-1 and TRBJ1-1, is KAGVTQTPRYLIKTRGQQVTLSCSPISGHRSVSWYQQTPGQGLQFLFEYFSETQRNKGNFPGRFSGRQFSNSRSEMNVSTLELGDSALYLCASSPAQVFVEAFFGQGTRLTVV.

This sequence joins TRBV20-1 and TRBJ2-7, with 11 nucleotides matching TRBD2. The junction had 6 bases not matched to a gene; V was cut back by 2 bases and J by 3 bases. The CDR3 is made up of 15 amino acids. The germline V gene encodes CDR1 DFQATT and CDR2 SNEGSKA (reference sequence). The CDR3 region has the DNA TGCAGTGCTAGACTCGGACTAGCGGGTGTCTACGAGCAGTACTTC. Its protein is CSARLGLAGVYEQYF.

The sample holds one count of this clonotype. The CDR3 DNA is TGTGCCAGCAGCCCGGAGGTGCGGATATATGGCTACACCTTC. Translating it yields CASSPEVRIYGYTF. The rearrangement links TRBV7-2 to TRBJ1-2, with unresolved D. Germline V gene sequence: CDR1 SGHTA, CDR2 FQGNSA. V was clipped by 5 bases and J by 5 bases, with 15 bases between them. There are 14 residues in the CDR3.

The V call is TRBV28, the J call TRBJ2-1; 8 bases match TRBD1. Germline CDR1 is MDHEN and CDR2 is SYDVKM. There are 14 residues in the CDR3. V gave up 2 bases and J gave up 9 bases; unmatched junction bases: 6. CDR3 sequence (DNA): TGTGCCAGCAGTTTACTCACAGGGGGTGGTGAGCAGTTCTTC. Translated: CASSLLTGGGEQFF. Complete variable domain (other parts from reference TRBV28 and TRBJ2-1): DVKVTQSSRYLVKRTGEKVFLECVQDMDHENMFWYRQDPGLGLRLIYFSYDVKMKEKGDIPEGYSVSREKKERFSLILESASTNQTSMYLCASSLLTGGGEQFFGPGTRLTVL.

This clonotype has just a few counts. V is TRBV29-1 and J is TRBJ2-1; D gene ambiguous. The CDR3 covers 11 residues. Germline CDR1 SQVTM, CDR2 ANQGSEA. V lost 7 bases and J lost 6, with 10 bases in between. The CDR3 here is CSGEGLNEQFF. CDR3 DNA sequence: TGCAGCGGGGAAGGGCTCAATGAGCAGTTCTTC.

A few counts support this clonotype. The chain links TRBV7-2 to TRBJ2-4, with D hard to call. The J call may be incorrect, as the DNA end agrees better with TRBJ2-7. CDR3 length equals 15 residues. Germline CDR1 SGHTA, CDR2 FQGNSA. The CDR3 region has the DNA TGTGCCAGCAGCCACCGGCAATCTTACAATTACGAGCAGTACTTC. Translation: CASSHRQSYNYEQYF.

In this sample, this clonotype turned up a few times. The V gene is TRBV7-2, the J gene TRBJ2-1, with 7 bases aligning to TRBD2. The CDR3 runs 13 residues. Germline V gene data show CDR1 as SGHTA and CDR2 as FQGNSA. The J segment lost 9 bases and the V segment lost 5 bases, leaving 7 bases of the junction unmatched. The CDR3, as DNA: TGTGCCAGCAGCCTCCGGGGGGACGGTGAGCAGTTCTTC. This sequence encodes CASSLRGDGEQFF.

With respect to this clonotype: A read error may produce the germline difference seen at one junction end. The rearrangement joins TRBV12-3 or TRBV12-4 to TRBJ2-5, with D possibly being TRBD2 (6 bases). There are 13 residues in the CDR3. Here the CDR3 DNA reads TGTGCCAGCGGACGGGGGATCCAAGAGACCCTGTACTTC. Its protein product is CASGRGIQETLYF.

Here the CDR3 reads CASSQGPDLSSGTQYF. The CDR3 nucleotides are TGCGCCAGCAGCCAAGGTCCCGACCTCTCGAGTGGGACCCAGTACTTC. V gene TRBV4-3 combines with J gene TRBJ2-5; D is uncertain. The CDR3 sequence is 16 residues long. Per the germline V gene, CDR1 is LGHNA and CDR2 is YSLEER. The V end lost 1 base, the J end lost 7 bases, and 19 bases lay between the germline ends.

The chain couples TRBV29-1 to TRBJ1-2; 8 bases are shared with TRBD1. The germline gives CDR1 SQVTM, CDR2 ANQGSEA. The length of the CDR3 is 11 residues. V lost 7 bases to trimming and J lost 8 bases; unmatched junction nucleotides: 6. The CDR3 sequence is CSAHRDRGYTF. The CDR3 DNA follows: TGCAGCGCCCACAGGGACAGGGGCTACACCTTC.

The J gene is TRBJ2-7, the V gene TRBV28; D tentatively fits TRBD1 or TRBD2 (6 bases each). Germline V gene data show CDR1 as MDHEN and CDR2 as SYDVKM. The CDR3 is 18 residues long. V was pared by 5 bases and J by 3 bases, with 26 bases between. As DNA, the CDR3 is TGTGCCAGCAGTCCCGATAAAATGTCGTTTCGGGGGCGCTACGAGCAGTACTTC. It encodes CASSPDKMSFRGRYEQYF.

This clonotype was detected only a few times. V usage is TRBV11-2 and J usage is TRBJ2-7; D call uncertain. CDR1 and CDR2 (germline): SGHAT, FQNNGV. V shed 0 bases and J shed 4 bases, with 10 bases lying between them. The CDR3 runs 14 residues. The CDR3 DNA sequence: TGTGCCAGCAGCTTAGATTGGCAGGATTACGAGCAGTACTTC. Translation: CASSLDWQDYEQYF.

The gene calls are TRBV5-4 and TRBJ2-1; 9 bases map to TRBD1. CDR3 length: 14 residues. Germline V lookup: CDR1 SGHNT, CDR2 YYREEE (reference sequence). The J segment lost 9 bases and the V segment lost 4 bases, leaving 8 bases of the junction unmatched. The CDR3 DNA follows: TGTGCCAGCAGCCCAGCCGGGACAGGGACTGAGCAGTTCTTC. It codes for CASSPAGTGTEQFF.

This clonotype was seen once. The J gene is TRBJ2-3, the V gene TRBV29-1; a weak D match, TRBD2 (6 bases). CDR1 SQVTM and CDR2 ANQGSEA come from the germline V gene. The CDR3 is 13 residues long. Trimming stripped 6 bases from V and 4 bases from J, with 14 bases between. DNA for the CDR3: TGCAGCGTCCTCCCCTTAGCGGCAGATACGCAGTATTTT. Protein product: CSVLPLAADTQYF.

This clonotype came up a few times. The CDR3 reads CASVDGLGQPQHF. CDR3 DNA sequence: TGTGCCAGCGTTGATGGGCTAGGGCAGCCCCAGCATTTT. The chain recombines TRBV6-2 or TRBV6-3 with TRBJ1-5; D ambiguous. Per germline, CDR1 MNHEY and CDR2 SVGEGT. The ends were cut back, 8 bases at V and 7 bases at J, with 15 bases in the middle. The CDR3 contains 13 residues.

The CDR3: CASSQNEGGFAYGYTF. The CDR3 DNA follows: TGTGCCAGCAGCCAAAACGAGGGTGGTTTTGCCTATGGCTACACCTTC. This chain connects TRBV7-2 to TRBJ1-2, with D uncertain. The CDR3 contains 16 residues. CDR1 SGHTA and CDR2 FQGNSA come from the germline V gene. The V gene lost 5 bases and the J gene lost 4 bases, with 20 bases spanning the gap. Drawing the rest from reference TRBV7-2 and TRBJ1-2, the complete variable domain is GAGVSQSPSNKVTEKGKDVELRCDPISGHTALYWYRQSLGQGLEFLIYFQGNSAPDKSGLPSDRFSAERTGGSVSTLTIQRTQQEDSAVYLCASSQNEGGFAYGYTFGSGTRLTVV.

This chain uses TRBV6-1 with TRBJ2-5; 11 nucleotides match TRBD2. With 7 bases clipped from V and 3 bases from J, the junction kept 7 bases outside the gene matches. The CDR3 covers 15 residues. Germline values: CDR1 MNHNS, CDR2 SASEGT. CDR3 nucleotide sequence: TGTGCCAGCACCCGACTAGCGGGGCGTAAAGAGACCCAGTACTTC. Its translation: CASTRLAGRKETQYF.

This clonotype was seen only a few times. The V and J genes are TRBV6-6 and TRBJ2-4, with 7 bases matching TRBD1. Germline CDR1 and CDR2: MNHNY and SVGAGI (reference sequence). After removal of 6 bases from V and 5 bases from J, the junction contained 7 bases not matched to a gene. This CDR3 region has 14 residues. The DNA for the CDR3 is TGTGCCAGCAGCCGGACAGGCTCGGAAAACATTCAGTACTTC. Protein product: CASSRTGSENIQYF.

V and J are TRBV7-9 and TRBJ2-1; TRBD2 might be the D (6 bases). Judging by the DNA end, TRBJ2-7 fits better; the J call may be wrong. Germline loops: CDR1 SEHNR, CDR2 FQNEAQ (reference sequence). This CDR3 has 15 residues. The CDR3 spells CASSPGVPPYNEQYF. The CDR3 region has the DNA TGTGCCAGCAGCCCGGGGGTCCCACCCTACAATGAGCAGTACTTC.

The CDR3 region is CSARDGRIAKNIQYF. CDR3 sequence (DNA): TGCAGTGCTAGAGATGGCAGAATAGCCAAAAACATTCAGTACTTC. V usage is TRBV20-1 and J usage is TRBJ2-4; D is uncertain. The germline V and J ends were trimmed by 0 bases and 0 bases, with 9 bases remaining between them. The CDR3 length is 15 residues. The germline gives CDR1 DFQATT, CDR2 SNEGSKA (reference sequence).

The chain recombines TRBV3-1 with TRBJ2-3, with a tentative D call TRBD2 (6 bases). The germline V and J ends were trimmed by 0 bases and 4 bases, with 14 bases remaining between them. The length of the CDR3 is 16 residues. CDR1 and CDR2 from the germline V gene are LGHDT and YNNKEL (reference sequence). This CDR3 is CASSQDLRGAADTQYF. CDR3 sequence (DNA): TGTGCCAGCAGCCAAGATCTGCGGGGCGCCGCAGATACGCAGTATTTT.

This chain uses TRBV6-2 or TRBV6-3 with TRBJ1-5; no reliable D call. From germline, CDR1 is MNHEY and CDR2 SVGEGT. The CDR3 extends over 14 amino acids. The V and J ends lost 5 bases and 2 bases respectively, with 10 bases between them. CDR3 in amino acids: CASSHDPGNQPQHF. The CDR3 bases are TGTGCCAGCAGTCATGATCCGGGCAATCAGCCCCAGCATTTT.